This TCR beta chain was recovered during a study of blood T cell repertoires in COVID-19. The wider study: Samples taken during acute and convalescent COVID-19 were collected in the United States, Italy and Spain. PBMCs, B-cell-depleted T cells, or T cells were the source of the cDNA or gDNA that made up the material.

Clones were sequenced by immunoSEQ multiplex PCR, and TCRdb holds only the in-frame ones, with some missing. This table has 200,000 to 250,000 clones, 82% appearing once. Seattle patient enrollment occurred during active infection, with longitudinal follow-up thereafter. The receptor comes from a woman in her seventies with COVID-19, enrolled during active disease. Sample: peripheral blood.

The CDR3 sequence is CASSPRSGPVEAFF. The CDR3, as DNA: TGTGCCAGCAGCCCGAGGTCGGGTCCCGTTGAAGCTTTCTTT. The V and J genes are TRBV5-4 and TRBJ1-1; D is unresolved. Germline V lookup: CDR1 SGHNT, CDR2 YYREEE (reference sequence). This CDR3 region has 14 residues. Trimming stripped 4 bases from V and 7 bases from J, with 17 bases between.